This T cell receptor (beta chain) was profiled in a study of Graves' ophthalmopathy and Graves' hyperthyroidism. Trimming pared 8 bases from V and 5 bases from J, leaving 15 bases between. Germline V CDR1 and CDR2: SEHNR, FQNEAQ (reference sequence). The CDR3 has 13 residues. In this sample, this clonotype turned up many times. For repertoire sequencing, the TCR beta CDR3 regions were amplified from RNA transcripts. The workflow started with a first-round RT-PCR run with HTBI primers and then moved on to a second-round multiplex PCR. MiXCR was run by TCRdb on the multiplex PCR reads, yielding one entry per CDR3 protein. The sample carries 900,000 to 1,200,000 distinct CDR3 sequences, less than 45% recorded once.

J is TRBJ1-1 and V is TRBV7-9; D is unclear. The clonotype originates from an adult man with Graves' hyperthyroidism. Sequenced sample: peripheral blood or thyroid tissue (not recorded which). The CDR3 DNA reads as TGTGCCAGCTGGTCCCCGGTCGGGACTGAAGCTTTCTTT. Protein product: CASWSPVGTEAFF.